The 2 T cell receptor beta chains in this list originate from one sample, sequenced in a study of cytomegalovirus exposure and HLA in healthy donors. This PCR relied on a set of 60 Vbeta primers and 13 Jbeta primers. Clones were read by immunoSEQ multiplex PCR, and TCRdb kept only the in-frame ones, dropping some. In all, the sample yields about 46,000 clones. The source material was PBMCs. The receptor set was obtained from a woman aged 40-49 years in good health and CMV-seronegative.

The V and J genes are TRBV11-3 and TRBJ2-3, with TRBD2 matching over 11 bases. CDR1 and CDR2 from the germline V gene are SGHNT and YENEEA. The junction had 6 bases not matched to a gene; V was cut back by 5 bases and J by 2 bases. The CDR3 length is 16 residues. The CDR3 DNA reads as TGTGCCAGCAGCCCAGGGACTAGCGGATACACAGATACGCAGTATTTT. It translates to CASSPGTSGYTDTQYF.

This sequence joins TRBV7-3 and TRBJ1-5, with TRBD1 as a possible D gene (6 bases). V was clipped by 5 bases and J by 7 bases, with 12 bases between them. CDR1 is SGHTA, CDR2 FQGTGA, per germline. The CDR3 totals 13 residues. The CDR3 protein is CASSIQGGQPQHF. Here the CDR3 DNA reads TGTGCCAGCAGCATACAGGGTGGGCAGCCCCAGCATTTT.